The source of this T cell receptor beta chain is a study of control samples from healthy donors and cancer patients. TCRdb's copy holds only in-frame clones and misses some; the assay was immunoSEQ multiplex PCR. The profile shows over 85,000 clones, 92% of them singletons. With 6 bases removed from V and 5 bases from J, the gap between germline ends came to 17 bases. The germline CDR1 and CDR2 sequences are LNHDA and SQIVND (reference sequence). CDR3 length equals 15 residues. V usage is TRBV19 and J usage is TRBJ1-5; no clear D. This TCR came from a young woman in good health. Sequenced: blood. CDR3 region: CASRTSWGVDQPQHF. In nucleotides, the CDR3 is TGTGCCAGTAGGACGAGTTGGGGTGTCGATCAGCCCCAGCATTTT.